This is a list of T cell receptor beta chains from one sample in a study of T cell repertoires in cytomegalovirus infection. These receptors' antigens are unknown. TCRdb processed the reads anew with MiXCR; each CDR3 protein has one entry. In the table there are about 160,000 distinct CDR3 sequences, less than 25% of which are singletons. Specimen: CD8+ T cells from cultured PBMCs, collected from culture after CMV antigen stimulation. The source is a human donor in good health (CMV status not recorded). Some clones in this sample may be carry-over from other donors' samples. CDR3s include the opening cysteine and the closing phenylalanine or tryptophan. Fields, in order: clone size, V gene, D gene, J gene, CDR3 protein, CDR3 DNA. A D gene is named only where the DNA matches it firmly. Expanded clones are given a class, and other clones once, few, many or no size at all.

NA,TRBV12-5,NA,TRBJ1-3,CASGLLPDRRRSGNTIYF,TGTGCTAGTGGTTTGTTACCCGACCGACGGCGCTCTGGAAACACCATATATTTT
NA,TRBV12-3/TRBV12-4,NA,TRBJ2-7,CASTLGPDPVVYEQYF,TGTGCCAGCACCTTAGGTCCCGATCCTGTGGTTTACGAGCAGTACTTC
NA,TRBV27,TRBD1,TRBJ2-7,CASRWGGTGVYEQYF,TGTGCCAGCAGATGGGGGGGGACAGGGGTCTACGAGCAGTACTTC
NA,TRBV7-8,NA,TRBJ2-7,CASTLQQGPEQYF,TGTGCCAGCACCCTACAACAGGGACCCGAGCAGTACTTC
few,TRBV7-9,NA,TRBJ1-1,CASRGTALNTEAFF,TGTGCCAGCAGGGGGACCGCTCTGAACACTGAAGCTTTCTTT
NA,TRBV7-8,TRBD2,TRBJ2-6,CAGGGSSGANVLTF,TGTGCGGGCGGGGGAAGCTCTGGGGCCAACGTCCTGACTTTC
few,TRBV6-5,NA,TRBJ2-3,CASSTNRDTQYF,TGTGCCAGCAGCACAAACCGAGATACGCAGTATTTT
NA,TRBV27,NA,TRBJ1-6,CASRLTVMPRINSPLHF,TGTGCCAGCAGACTCACCGTAATGCCGAGGATTAATTCACCCCTCCACTTT
NA,TRBV5-6,TRBD1,TRBJ1-2,CASSLVYGTDNGYTF,TGTGCCAGCAGCCTAGTTTACGGGACAGATAATGGCTACACCTTC
NA,TRBV7-8,NA,TRBJ2-7,CASSFIGTEYEQYF,TGTGCCAGCAGCTTCATTGGGACTGAATACGAGCAGTACTTC
few,TRBV14,NA,TRBJ2-7,CASSYTTGGYEQYF,TGTGCCAGCAGTTACACCACTGGCGGCTACGAGCAGTACTTC
few,TRBV7-9,NA,TRBJ1-1,CASRSLLDPNTEAFF,TGTGCCAGCAGGAGCCTGCTGGACCCAAACACTGAAGCTTTCTTT
NA,TRBV15,NA,TRBJ2-2,CATSKPNTGELFF,TGTGCCACCAGTAAACCGAACACCGGGGAGCTGTTTTTT
few,TRBV7-8,NA,TRBJ2-1,CASSPLRGGTEQFF,TGTGCCAGCAGCCCTCTTAGGGGGGGAACTGAGCAGTTCTTC
NA,TRBV7-2,NA,TRBJ2-7,CASSLEWGNYEQYF,TGTGCCAGCAGCTTAGAATGGGGGAACTACGAGCAGTACTTC
NA,TRBV4-1,NA,TRBJ1-2,CASSQAPAPNYGYTF,TGCGCCAGCAGCCAAGCCCCAGCACCTAACTATGGCTACACCTTC
few,TRBV19,NA,TRBJ1-6,CASKIGPLDNSPLHF,TGTGCCAGTAAGATAGGACCCCTCGATAATTCACCCCTCCACTTT